The 31 T cell receptor beta chains listed next were all sequenced from one sample in a study of CXCR3-negative and CXCR3-positive naive CD8 T cells. Notes on the study in general: CXCR3-positive naive cells had more hydrophobic TRB CDR3s than CXCR3-negative naive cells.

The authors made the TRB cDNA libraries by 5' RACE using UMI labels. TCRdb reanalyzed the 5' RACE reads and collapses them to one entry per CDR3 protein, without DNA. The sample table sets out 150,000 or so distinct CDR3 sequences. Their antigens remain unidentified. Sequencing input: naive CXCR3+ CD8+ T cells from blood. The subset was: CD45RO-CCR7+CD27+CD95- naive CD8+ T cells expressing CXCR3 (TNR3+). These receptor sequences come from a human donor in good health. Some clones in this sample may be carry-over from other donors' samples.

The chain employs TRBV27 and TRBJ2-1; TCRdb reports TRBD2, a call that lacks DNA to check it against. CDR1 and CDR2 from the germline V gene are MNHEY and SMNVEV (reference sequence). This CDR3 region has 15 residues. The CDR3 is CASSLFLAGYNEQFF.

The chain carries TRBV7-9 and TRBJ2-3; the TCRdb call, TRBD1, lacks DNA for checking. CDR1 is SEHNR, CDR2 FQNEAQ, per germline (reference sequence). The CDR3 has 18 residues. CDR3 region: CASSFPQRGGETTDTQYF.

V usage is TRBV21-1 and J usage is TRBJ1-5; TCRdb reports TRBD1, a call that lacks DNA to check it against. TRBV21-1 is a pseudogene segment. The CDR3 loop spans 16 amino acids. This chain's CDR3 is CASSTVRVGGNQPQHF.

J is TRBJ2-1 and V is TRBV7-9. The CDR3 loop spans 13 amino acids. From germline, CDR1 is SEHNR and CDR2 FQNEAQ (reference sequence). CDR3 residues: CASSLAGFDEQFF. Full variable domain (missing parts from reference TRBV7-9 and TRBJ2-1): DTGVSQNPRHKITKRGQNVTFRCDPISEHNRLYWYRQTLGQGPEFLTYFQNEAQLEKSRLLSDRFSAERPKGSFSTLEIQRTEQGDSAMYLCASSLAGFDEQFFGPGTRLTVL.

This chain uses TRBV7-3 with TRBJ2-1; checking the TCRdb D call of TRBD1 is not possible without DNA. The CDR3 is 15 amino acids. CDR1 and CDR2 from the germline V gene are SGHTA and FQGTGA. The CDR3 is CASSKTGTVYNKQFF. The full variable domain, rest sourced from reference TRBV7-3 and TRBJ2-1, is GAGVSQTPSNKVTEKGKYVELRCDPISGHTALYWYRQSLGQGPEFLIYFQGTGAADDSGLPNDRFFAVRPEGSVSTLKIQRTERGDSAVYLCASSKTGTVYNKQFFGPGTRLTVL.

This chain links TRBV7-2 with TRBJ2-1; TCRdb lists TRBD2, though no DNA is available to test this call. CDR3 length: 16 amino acids. Germline CDR1 and CDR2: SGHTA and FQGNSA. CDR3 amino acids: CASSLEIDPRNNEQFF.

V gene TRBV27 combines with J gene TRBJ2-1; TCRdb designates TRBD1, a call that cannot be tested without DNA. The CDR3 covers 13 residues. Germline V lookup: CDR1 MNHEY, CDR2 SMNVEV (reference sequence). CDR3: CASSLMGVNEQFF.

The chain carries TRBV2 and TRBJ2-2; without DNA, the TCRdb call of TRBD2 cannot be checked. This CDR3 region has 14 residues. From germline, CDR1 is SNHLY and CDR2 FYNNEI. The CDR3: CASRKAGGAGELFF.

The J gene is TRBJ1-2, the V gene TRBV7-9; TCRdb lists TRBD1, though no DNA is available to test this call. The length of the CDR3 is 13 residues. Germline V CDR1 and CDR2: SEHNR, FQNEAQ (reference sequence). CDR3 amino acids: CASSFGDGDGYTF.

This chain connects TRBV29-1 to TRBJ2-3; TCRdb calls TRBD1, which cannot be checked without DNA. CDR3 length: 14 residues. CDR1 SQVTM and CDR2 ANQGSEA come from the germline V gene. CDR3 region: CSVEDDSLIDTQYF.

The chain joins TRBV7-9 to TRBJ2-7; the D call of TRBD1 rests on TCRdb alone, since no DNA is present to check it. The CDR3 is 12 residues long. Germline V CDR1 and CDR2: SEHNR, FQNEAQ (reference sequence). The CDR3: CASGGGYVEQYF.

This chain's CDR3 is CASTHSASSYEQYF. J is TRBJ2-7 and V is TRBV12-3 or TRBV12-4; TCRdb calls TRBD2, which cannot be checked without DNA. The CDR3 totals 14 residues.

The genes are TRBV11-2 and TRBJ2-1; without DNA, the TCRdb call of TRBD1 cannot be checked. This CDR3 spans 14 amino acids. The V gene's germline CDR1 is SGHAT and CDR2 FQNNGV. The CDR3 protein is CTSSRGASYNEQFF.

This chain joins TRBV7-9 and TRBJ2-2; checking the TCRdb D call of TRBD1 is not possible without DNA. CDR3 length equals 15 residues. CDR1 is SEHNR, CDR2 FQNEAQ, per germline (reference sequence). The CDR3 loop is CASSARDSHTGELFF.

The CDR3 sequence is CASSPLNSPHPGELFF. The rearrangement links TRBV4-1 to TRBJ2-2; TCRdb picks TRBD1, but there is no DNA to check that call. This CDR3 comprises 16 residues. Germline values: CDR1 MGHRA, CDR2 YSYEKL.

V usage is TRBV7-6 and J usage is TRBJ2-1; lacking DNA, the TRBD2 call made by TCRdb goes unchecked. From germline, CDR1 is SGHVS and CDR2 FNYEAQ. The CDR3 runs to 14 residues. The CDR3 protein is CASTYGTTYNEQFF.

The chain uses TRBV29-1 and TRBJ2-7; no DNA is available, so the TRBD1 call from TCRdb remains unchecked. CDR3 length equals 12 residues. CDR1 SQVTM and CDR2 ANQGSEA come from the germline V gene. CDR3 sequence: CSVADTSYEQYF.

The CDR3 reads CASSPDLDVGSPLHF. The chain has TRBV27 and TRBJ1-6. This CDR3 has 15 residues. Per the germline V gene, CDR1 is MNHEY and CDR2 is SMNVEV (reference sequence).

This sequence joins TRBV7-2 and TRBJ1-1; the D call of TRBD1 rests on TCRdb alone, since no DNA is present to check it. Germline assignment: CDR1 SGHTA and CDR2 FQGNSA. This CDR3 region has 14 residues. The CDR3 region is CASSLPAGYTEAFF.

The rearrangement joins TRBV5-4 to TRBJ2-5; TCRdb lists TRBD1, though no DNA is available to test this call. The CDR3 runs to 13 residues. Germline V CDR1 and CDR2: SGHNT, YYREEE (reference sequence). The CDR3 is CASSFGPPGTQYF.

The chain links TRBV28 to TRBJ2-7; TCRdb lists TRBD1, though no DNA is available to test this call. The CDR3 length is 15 residues. Germline-derived CDR1 and CDR2 are MDHEN and SYDVKM. The CDR3 is CASSLTGISADEQYF.

The chain has TRBV4-2 and TRBJ1-5; the D gene TCRdb calls, TRBD1, cannot be checked with no DNA. Germline V gene data show CDR1 as LGHNA and CDR2 as YNFKEQ. The CDR3 has 15 residues. The CDR3: CASSQDREGNQPQHF.

This chain uses TRBV12-3 or TRBV12-4 with TRBJ2-7; with no DNA, the TCRdb D assignment of TRBD2 cannot be verified. CDR3 length: 13 amino acids. CDR3 loop: CASSPTGRDEQYF.

The chain is built from TRBV5-6 and TRBJ2-5; with no DNA, the TCRdb D assignment of TRBD1 cannot be verified. Germline V gives CDR1 SGHDT, CDR2 YYEEEE. The CDR3 sequence is 17 residues long. Here the CDR3 reads CASSLEGYGTVKETQYF.

The chain joins TRBV7-2 to TRBJ1-4; TCRdb names TRBD1, which stays unverified in the absence of DNA. The CDR3 length is 19 residues. The germline gives CDR1 SGHTA, CDR2 FQGNSA. This CDR3 is CASSFPPGPDSPQVGELFF.

The chain links TRBV6-2 or TRBV6-3 to TRBJ2-1; TCRdb names TRBD1, which stays unverified in the absence of DNA. CDR1 MNHEY and CDR2 SVGEGT come from the germline V gene. This CDR3 spans 18 amino acids. The CDR3: CASSSQDRAKSSYNEQFF.

CDR3 region: CASSLGEPVITTDTQYF. The gene calls are TRBV6-6 and TRBJ2-3. This CDR3 spans 17 amino acids. Per the germline V gene, CDR1 is MNHNY and CDR2 is SVGAGI (reference sequence).

This chain connects TRBV29-1 to TRBJ2-2; there is no DNA to check the TCRdb D call of TRBD1. The germline CDR1 and CDR2 sequences are SQVTM and ANQGSEA. The CDR3 runs 14 residues. CDR3 amino acids: CSVVGAGGTGELFF.

The V gene is TRBV7-9, the J gene TRBJ1-1. Germline CDR1 and CDR2: SEHNR and FQNEAQ (reference sequence). CDR3 length equals 15 residues. The CDR3 region is CASSQPSSGTTEAFF.

The V and J genes are TRBV4-1 and TRBJ2-5. The length of the CDR3 is 14 residues. Germline V gene lookup returns CDR1 MGHRA and CDR2 YSYEKL. CDR3: CASSQAADQETQYF.

Here the CDR3 reads CASSAGQGIGYTF. V usage is TRBV7-9 and J usage is TRBJ1-2; TCRdb gives TRBD1 as the D gene, but with no DNA this cannot be confirmed. CDR1 is SEHNR, CDR2 FQNEAQ, per germline (reference sequence). This CDR3 is 13 amino acids long.